This note documents a single TCR beta chain sequence. Antigen unknown. Per the germline V gene, CDR1 is MGHDK and CDR2 is SYGVNS. The CDR3 extends over 15 amino acids. Trimming removed 3 bases from V and 7 bases from J; junction bases left unmatched: 8. The data stem from a study of cytomegalovirus exposure and HLA in healthy donors. Study conclusions and caveats: Among CMV-associated TCR beta chains, most appeared HLA-restricted in a later analysis. Some V segments (TRBV6-2 and TRBV6-3 among them) were excluded as indistinguishable.

The PCR used 60 Vbeta and 13 Jbeta primers. This table comes from immunoSEQ multiplex PCR, and its TCRdb copy is limited to in-frame clones, with some not included. The sample has roughly 100,000 clones, and its top ten clones hold approximately 0.6%. The TCR comes from a man aged 50 to 59 in good health and CMV-seronegative. The sequencing input was PBMCs. The genes are TRBV25-1 and TRBJ2-1; 8 bases map to TRBD2. CDR3 residues: CASSEWAGGGNEQFF. CDR3 DNA sequence: TGTGCCAGCAGTGAGTGGGCGGGAGGAGGTAATGAGCAGTTCTTC.